This TCR beta chain was identified in a study of blood T cell repertoires in COVID-19. For the study at large: Donors in the United States, Italy and Spain gave samples during acute or convalescent COVID-19. T cells, B-cell-depleted T cells, or PBMCs provided the cDNA or gDNA that served as material.

Per the study methods: Estimated nucleated cell counts came from reference gene primer amplification. Generated by immunoSEQ multiplex PCR, the TCRdb table keeps only in-frame clones and is missing some. Clone size and the V and J calls come from that table; the DNA yielded D and trimming. The repertoire has tens of thousands of clones, about 86% of them found once; the top ten carry more than 1%. Germline assignment: CDR1 LGHDT and CDR2 YNNKEL (reference sequence). V lost 4 bases, J lost 4 bases, and 10 bases stayed unmatched. This CDR3 is 16 amino acids long. The sequenced sample was peripheral blood. This receptor was identified in a man aged 35 to 55 with acute or convalescent COVID-19. J is TRBJ2-3 and V is TRBV3-1 (or the pseudogene TRBV3-2); 8 nucleotides match TRBD2. The CDR3 DNA follows: TGTGCCAGCAGCCCCCGGAGGGCGGGGGGCCCAGATACGCAGTATTTT. This gives the protein CASSPRRAGGPDTQYF.